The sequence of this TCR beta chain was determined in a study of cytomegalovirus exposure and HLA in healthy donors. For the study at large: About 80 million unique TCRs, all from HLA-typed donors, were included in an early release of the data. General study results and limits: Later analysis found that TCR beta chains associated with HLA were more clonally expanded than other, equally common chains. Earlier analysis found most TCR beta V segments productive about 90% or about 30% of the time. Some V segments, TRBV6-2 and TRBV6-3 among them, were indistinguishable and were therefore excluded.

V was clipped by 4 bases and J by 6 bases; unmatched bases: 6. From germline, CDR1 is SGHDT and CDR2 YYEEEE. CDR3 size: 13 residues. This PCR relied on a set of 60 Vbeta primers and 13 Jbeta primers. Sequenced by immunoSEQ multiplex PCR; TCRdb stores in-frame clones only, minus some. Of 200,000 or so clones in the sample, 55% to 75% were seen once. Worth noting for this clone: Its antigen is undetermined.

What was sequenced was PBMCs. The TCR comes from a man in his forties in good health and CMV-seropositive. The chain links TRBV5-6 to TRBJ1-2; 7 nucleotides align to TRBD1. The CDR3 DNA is TGTGCCAGCAGCGTTACAGGGGAAGATGGCTACACCTTC. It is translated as CASSVTGEDGYTF.